This T cell receptor (beta chain) comes out of a study of T cells in Graves' hyperthyroidism and ophthalmopathy. Whole-study findings and limits: Stable hyperthyroidism was told apart from ophthalmopathy by a model built on 13 V-J features. A median roughly six months before onset, the model predicted ophthalmopathy.

TCR beta CDR3 sequences were amplified from RNA transcripts. Primed by the HTBI set, a first-round RT-PCR was run on the TCR CDR3. A single record per CDR3 protein comes from TCRdb applying MiXCR to the multiplex PCR reads. The sample lists 310,000 or so distinct CDR3 sequences, about 17% occurring once. Ophthalmopathy patients had Clinical Activity Score at least 3, NOSPECS grade at least 4, duration under 3 months. Uncontrolled infection, other autoimmune disease, pregnancy or lactation barred patients from enrollment. Turning to this clonotype: Its antigen remains unknown.

The CDR3 is made up of 12 amino acids. Trimming removed 10 bases from V and 8 bases from J, with 15 bases in between. The clonotype originates from an older woman with Graves' ophthalmopathy. V and J are TRBV12-3 or TRBV12-4 and TRBJ2-4, with D tentatively TRBD2 (6 bases). Sequenced sample: blood. The CDR3 DNA reads TGTGCCACCGCGGGGTTTGGAGACATTCAGTACTTC. Its translation: CATAGFGDIQYF.